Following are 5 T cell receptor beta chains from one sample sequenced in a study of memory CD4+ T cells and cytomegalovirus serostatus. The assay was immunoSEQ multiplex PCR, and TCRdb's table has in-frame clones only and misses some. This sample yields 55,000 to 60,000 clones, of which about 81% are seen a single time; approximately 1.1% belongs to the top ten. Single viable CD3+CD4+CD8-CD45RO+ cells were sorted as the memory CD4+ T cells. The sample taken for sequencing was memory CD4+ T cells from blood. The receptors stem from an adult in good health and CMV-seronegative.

DNA for the CDR3: TGTGCCAGCGGTAGACTAGCGGGAGGCCCGTACAATGAGCAGTTCTTC. Protein sequence: CASGRLAGGPYNEQFF. The chain couples TRBV2 to TRBJ2-1, with 13 positions matching TRBD2. CDR1 is SNHLY, CDR2 FYNNEI, per germline. Trimming took 8 bases from V and 4 from J; bases not matched to a gene: 8. This CDR3 contains 16 residues.

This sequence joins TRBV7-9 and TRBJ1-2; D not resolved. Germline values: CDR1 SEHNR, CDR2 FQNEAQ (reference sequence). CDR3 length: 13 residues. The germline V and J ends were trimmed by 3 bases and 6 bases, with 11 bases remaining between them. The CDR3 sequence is CASSFGPADGYTF. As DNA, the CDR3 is TGTGCCAGCAGCTTTGGACCGGCTGATGGCTACACCTTC.

The CDR3 DNA reads TGTGCCAGCAGTGTAACGACAGGGGGGGGAGAGACCCAGTACTTC. Residues: CASSVTTGGGETQYF. The chain uses TRBV2 and TRBJ2-5, with 9 bases identical to TRBD1. CDR1 and CDR2 from the germline V gene are SNHLY and FYNNEI. Losses at the gene ends were 4 bases for V and 4 bases for J; bases not matched to a gene: 7. CDR3 length equals 15 residues.

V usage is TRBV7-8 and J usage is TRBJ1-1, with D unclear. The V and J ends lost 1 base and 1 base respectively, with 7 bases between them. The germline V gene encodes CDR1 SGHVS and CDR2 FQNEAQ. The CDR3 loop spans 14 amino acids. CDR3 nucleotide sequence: TGTGCCAGCAGCTTAGGGTACGGGAACACTGAAGCTTTCTTT. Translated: CASSLGYGNTEAFF. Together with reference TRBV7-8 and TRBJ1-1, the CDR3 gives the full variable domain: GAGVSQSPRYKVAKRGQDVALRCDPISGHVSLFWYQQALGQGPEFLTYFQNEAQLDKSGLPSDRFFAERPEGSVSTLKIQRTQQEDSAVYLCASSLGYGNTEAFFGQGTRLTVV.

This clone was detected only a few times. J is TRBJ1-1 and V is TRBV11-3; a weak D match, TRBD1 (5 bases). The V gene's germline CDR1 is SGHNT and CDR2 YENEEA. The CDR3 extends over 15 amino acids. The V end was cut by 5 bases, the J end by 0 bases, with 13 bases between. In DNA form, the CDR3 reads TGTGCCAGCAGCCGGATGGCGGGGGTGAACACTGAAGCTTTCTTT. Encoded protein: CASSRMAGVNTEAFF.